This T cell receptor (beta chain) was identified in a study of blood T cell repertoires in COVID-19. There are 14 residues in the CDR3. Germline V CDR1 and CDR2: SGDLS, YYNGEE. The V and J ends lost 7 bases and 1 base, in that order; junction bases with no gene match: 6. Produced via immunoSEQ multiplex PCR; TCRdb's table is partial and in-frame only. The table records around 82,000 clones, about 82% of them present only once. Sequenced: peripheral blood. The TCR comes from a man aged 45-65 years with COVID-19, enrolled during active disease. The chain recombines TRBV9 with TRBJ2-3, with TRBD2 matching over 7 bases. The CDR3 DNA reads TGTGCCAGCGCCGGGGACTACGGCACAGATACGCAGTATTTT. Its translation is CASAGDYGTDTQYF.